Here is one T cell receptor (beta chain) with its context. Participant-reported clinical history was the basis for cohort assignment. Original analysis: Cell counts per sample came from amplifying reference gene primers. Repertoires were generated with immunoSEQ multiplex PCR, while TCRdb's copy carries only in-frame clones and drops some. The V and J calls and clone size come from that table; D and trimming were worked out from the DNA. Here the sample spans 150,000 or so clones, almost 85% being singletons. This specimen comes from a study of blood T cell repertoires in COVID-19. Study in general: The analysed material was cDNA or gDNA that came from T cells, B-cell-depleted T cells, or PBMCs.

Sequenced input: PBMCs or T cells enriched from blood (not recorded which). This TCR came from a man in his forties or fifties who had recovered from COVID-19.

The CDR3 coding sequence is TGTGCCAGCCGCGGGACAGATCATCAGCCCCAGCATTTT. It translates to CASRGTDHQPQHF. The V call is TRBV28, the J call TRBJ1-5; 7 nucleotides align to TRBD1. Per the germline V gene, CDR1 is MDHEN and CDR2 is SYDVKM. The CDR3 is 13 amino acids. V was pared by 8 bases and J by 5 bases, with 6 bases of the junction left unmatched.